This T cell receptor (beta chain) originates from a study of T cells in tumors after PD-1 blockade. Background on the study: Prior checkpoint blockade, systemic immunosuppressant use, or anti-cancer therapy within 4 weeks excluded patients.

V lost 2 bases and J lost 0, with 11 bases in between. The CDR3 runs to 15 residues. In germline, CDR1 is SEHNR, CDR2 FQNEAQ (reference sequence). Using immunoSEQ multiplex PCR, the repertoire was profiled, and TCRdb retains in-frame clones only, with some absent. This repertoire shows roughly 48,000 clones, 81% found once; its top ten account for approximately 4.1%. The sample in question was PBMCs, obtained before anti-PD-1 treatment. The sequence was collected from a human donor with basal cell carcinoma. The chain employs TRBV7-9 and TRBJ2-7; D perhaps matches TRBD2 (6 bases). The CDR3 region is CASSLTGGDSYEQYF. The CDR3 DNA sequence: TGTGCCAGCAGCTTAACCGGGGGTGACTCCTACGAGCAGTACTTC.